The 30 T cell receptor beta chains reported below all come from one sample, sequenced in a study of blood T cells in healthy people across ages. Using a J-beta primer mix together with a sample-barcoded 5' primer, a second PCR was run for 7 to 11 cycles. TCRdb reprocessed the 5' RACE reads via MiXCR and lists one record per CDR3 protein. The sample shows 2 million or so distinct CDR3 sequences, 49% of them seen only once. The sample taken for sequencing was blood. All receptors come from a woman aged 40 to 50 in good health.

The chain uses TRBV5-1 and TRBJ2-3, with TRBD1 matching over 7 bases. J lost 4 bases, V lost 0 bases, and 5 bases had no gene match. CDR1 and CDR2 from the germline V gene are SGHRS and YFSETQ. CDR3 size: 15 residues. In nucleotides, the CDR3 is TGCGCCAGCAGCTTGGTGACAGGGATATCAGATACGCAGTATTTT. Translation gives CASSLVTGISDTQYF.

The table lists this clonotype with a few counts. This chain links TRBV10-3 with TRBJ2-3, with D perhaps TRBD2 (5 bases). There are 15 residues in the CDR3. In germline, CDR1 is ENHRY, CDR2 SYGVKD. The ends were cut back, 0 bases at V and 2 bases at J, with 9 bases in the middle. The CDR3 spells CAISESERTTDTQYF. The CDR3 nucleotides are TGTGCCATCAGTGAGTCTGAGCGGACCACAGATACGCAGTATTTT.

The rearrangement links TRBV4-2 to TRBJ1-6; no clear D gene. The V gene lost 0 bases and the J gene lost 9 bases, with 12 bases spanning the gap. The CDR3 is 15 amino acids. Germline V gene lookup returns CDR1 LGHNA and CDR2 YNFKEQ. The CDR3 sequence: CASSQDTGTGSPLHF. CDR3 sequence (DNA): TGTGCCAGCAGCCAAGACACGGGAACGGGTTCACCCCTCCACTTT.

This chain uses TRBV4-3 with TRBJ2-7; 8 bases line up with TRBD1. CDR1 and CDR2 (germline): LGHNA, YSLEER. After removal of 3 bases from V and 2 bases from J, the junction contained 9 bases not matched to a gene. There are 16 residues in the CDR3. The DNA for the CDR3 is TGCGCCAGCAGCCAGCGACAGGGGCCGAACACCTACGAGCAGTACTTC. This codes for CASSQRQGPNTYEQYF.

Worth noting for this clonotype: A junction end diverges from the germline sequence, so it may reflect a read error. V is TRBV10-1 and J is TRBJ2-1, with 10 bases fitting TRBD2. Germline V gene data show CDR1 as WNHNN and CDR2 as SYGVQD (reference sequence). This CDR3 spans 16 amino acids. The CDR3 nucleotides read TGTGCCAGCAGTGAGTCGAAGCGGGGGGGCTTCAATGAGCAGTTCTTC. It is translated as CASSESKRGGFNEQFF.

V usage is TRBV12-3 or TRBV12-4 and J usage is TRBJ2-2, with 10 positions matching TRBD2. The CDR3 runs to 16 residues. Germline trimming cut 8 bases from V and 2 bases from J; bases unmatched to any gene: 8. The CDR3 here is CASGIAGGINTGELFF. CDR3 nucleotides: TGTGCCAGCGGAATAGCGGGGGGAATAAACACCGGGGAGCTGTTTTTT.

The chain has TRBV25-1 and TRBJ2-3, with 7 nucleotides matching TRBD1. The germline V gene encodes CDR1 MGHDK and CDR2 SYGVNS. The CDR3 runs 13 residues. V trimming: 8 bases; J trimming: 2 bases; junction bases outside the gene matches: 4. The CDR3, as DNA: TGTGCCAGCGCCGGGACAGACACAGATACGCAGTATTTT. As protein: CASAGTDTDTQYF.

The chain uses TRBV7-9 and TRBJ2-1; maybe TRBD2 (6 bases). This CDR3 spans 12 amino acids. Per germline, CDR1 SEHNR and CDR2 FQNEAQ (reference sequence). With 10 bases removed from V and 14 bases from J, the gap between germline ends came to 21 bases. The CDR3 here is CAIIEGDSVEFF. The CDR3 DNA is TGTGCCATCATAGAAGGGGACTCTGTTGAGTTCTTC.

This chain links TRBV7-8 with TRBJ2-7, with 7 bases fitting TRBD1. The CDR3 extends over 16 amino acids. Germline CDR1 reads SGHVS; CDR2 reads FQNEAQ. The V and J ends lost 3 bases and 2 bases, in that order; junction bases with no gene match: 10. The CDR3 protein is CASSFRGQPGTYEQYF. CDR3 bases: TGTGCCAGCAGCTTTCGGGGACAGCCTGGCACCTACGAGCAGTACTTC.

The chain joins TRBV9 to TRBJ1-2; D ambiguous. V was pared by 5 bases and J by 6 bases, with 14 bases between. CDR1 is SGDLS and CDR2 is YYNGEE in the germline V gene. The CDR3 is 13 residues long. The CDR3, as DNA: TGTGCCAGCAGGAGGACCATTGGGAATGGCTACACCTTC. Its protein product is CASRRTIGNGYTF. The full variable domain, with the rest looked up from reference TRBV9 and TRBJ1-2, is DSGVTQTPKHLITATGQRVTLRCSPRSGDLSVYWYQQSLDQGLQFLIQYYNGEERAKGNILERFSAQQFPDLHSELNLSSLELGDSALYFCASRRTIGNGYTFGSGTRLTVV.

The V and J genes are TRBV5-6 and TRBJ1-5; 9 bases are shared with TRBD1. Germline loops: CDR1 SGHDT, CDR2 YYEEEE. The CDR3 loop spans 15 amino acids. Losses at the gene ends were 5 bases for V and 3 bases for J; bases not matched to a gene: 6. CDR3 nucleotide sequence: TGTGCCAGCAGTTTTGGGACAGGGCCCAATCAGCCCCAGCATTTT. This codes for CASSFGTGPNQPQHF.

This rearrangement joins TRBV5-1 to TRBJ1-1; weak D call: TRBD1 (5 bases). Looked up from germline, CDR1 is SGHRS and CDR2 is YFSETQ. The CDR3 covers 15 residues. V gave up 3 bases and J gave up 4 bases, with 16 bases separating them. CDR3 residues: CASSWEAGLVTEAFF. The CDR3 DNA follows: TGCGCCAGCAGCTGGGAGGCAGGGTTGGTCACTGAAGCTTTCTTT. Together with reference TRBV5-1 and TRBJ1-1, the CDR3 gives the full variable domain: KAGVTQTPRYLIKTRGQQVTLSCSPISGHRSVSWYQQTPGQGLQFLFEYFSETQRNKGNFPGRFSGRQFSNSRSEMNVSTLELGDSALYLCASSWEAGLVTEAFFGQGTRLTVV.

This clonotype was seen more than once but under ten times. The V call is TRBV5-6, the J call TRBJ2-7, with TRBD1 as a possible D gene (5 bases). The CDR3 totals 15 residues. Germline CDR1 SGHDT, CDR2 YYEEEE. V lost 0 bases, J lost 1 base, and 11 bases lay in between. The CDR3 sequence is CASSLAPGPSYEQYF. The CDR3 DNA reads TGTGCCAGCAGCTTGGCCCCAGGGCCTTCCTACGAGCAGTACTTC.

The rearrangement joins TRBV4-2 to TRBJ2-3, with D unclear. Germline CDR1 LGHNA, CDR2 YNFKEQ. CDR3 length: 15 residues. V was shortened by 6 bases and J by 0 bases, with 13 bases between the two germline ends. The CDR3 loop reads CASRIYSTSTDTQYF. Here the CDR3 DNA reads TGTGCCAGCAGGATTTACAGTACTAGCACAGATACGCAGTATTTT.

This chain uses TRBV6-2 or TRBV6-3 with TRBJ1-1; D gene uncertain. CDR3 length: 13 amino acids. Looked up from germline, CDR1 is MNHEY and CDR2 is SVGEGT. V was cut by 1 base and J by 4 bases, with 7 bases left in between. In DNA form, the CDR3 reads TGTGCCAGCAGTTACTTTGAGGGCACTGAAGCTTTCTTT. Amino acid sequence: CASSYFEGTEAFF.

This clonotype turned up a few times. CDR3 loop: CASSQDSGELETQYF. In DNA, the CDR3 is TGCGCCAGCAGCCAAGATAGTGGGGAGTTAGAGACGCAGTATTTT. V gene TRBV4-1 combines with J gene TRBJ2-3, with TRBD2 as a possible D gene (5 bases). CDR1 is MGHRA, CDR2 YSYEKL, per germline. The length of the CDR3 is 15 residues. With 0 bases removed from V and 9 bases from J, the gap between germline ends came to 16 bases.

This chain joins TRBV28 and TRBJ2-5; 11 bases align to TRBD1. V trimming: 6 bases; J trimming: 5 bases; junction bases outside the gene matches: 8. The V gene's germline CDR1 is MDHEN and CDR2 SYDVKM. This CDR3 contains 15 residues. The chain's CDR3 is CASSSGTGGPETQYF. CDR3 bases: TGTGCCAGCAGCTCGGGGACAGGGGGGCCGGAGACCCAGTACTTC.

V gene TRBV6-6 combines with J gene TRBJ1-2; 10 bases fit TRBD1. The CDR3 has 14 amino acids. V was pared by 6 bases and J by 10 bases, with 11 bases of the junction left unmatched. CDR1 and CDR2 from the germline V gene are MNHNY and SVGAGI (reference sequence). Here the CDR3 reads CASSPRTGGYLYTF. The CDR3 nucleotides are TGTGCCAGCAGCCCACGGACAGGGGGTTACCTCTACACCTTC.

The chain couples TRBV25-1 to TRBJ1-1; D uncertain. V was shortened by 1 base and J by 10 bases, with 16 bases between the two germline ends. Germline values: CDR1 MGHDK, CDR2 SYGVNS. This CDR3 is 14 amino acids long. CDR3 coding DNA: TGTGCCAGCAGTGAATCGGGTGTGGGTACGATAGCTTTCTTT. Protein product: CASSESGVGTIAFF.

The genes are TRBV9 and TRBJ1-2; TRBD1 matches 7 bases. Trimming at V came to 3 bases and at J to 0 bases, leaving 8 bases not matched to a gene. The CDR3 is made up of 16 amino acids. Germline V gene data show CDR1 as SGDLS and CDR2 as YYNGEE. CDR3 DNA sequence: TGTGCCAGCAGCGGGCGATCGACAGGGACTAACTATGGCTACACCTTC. Its protein product is CASSGRSTGTNYGYTF.

V usage is TRBV5-1 and J usage is TRBJ2-1, with D perhaps matching TRBD2 (6 bases). The CDR3 length is 13 residues. Germline-derived CDR1 and CDR2 are SGHRS and YFSETQ. V was clipped by 0 bases and J by 15 bases, with 16 bases between them. The CDR3 DNA follows: TGCGCCAGCAGCTTGGAGGGTCAGGGAGGAGGGTTCTTC. As protein: CASSLEGQGGGFF.

A few counts support this clonotype. The CDR3 coding sequence is TGTGCCATCAATGGCGAGCGGGCGAGCACAGATACGCAGTATTTT. As protein: CAINGERASTDTQYF. This chain connects TRBV10-3 to TRBJ2-3, with D maybe TRBD2 (6 bases). There are 15 residues in the CDR3. Trimming left V 7 bases short and J 0 bases short, with 14 bases between. In germline, CDR1 is ENHRY, CDR2 SYGVKD.

This chain links TRBV4-1 with TRBJ1-5, with D tentatively TRBD1 (6 bases). The V end lost 0 bases, the J end lost 7 bases, and 22 bases lay between the germline ends. CDR3 length: 18 amino acids. Looked up from germline, CDR1 is MGHRA and CDR2 is YSYEKL. The CDR3 sequence: CASSQDHPESRGGQPQHF. The DNA of the CDR3 is TGCGCCAGCAGCCAAGATCACCCGGAAAGCCGCGGGGGCCAGCCCCAGCATTTT.

The chain combines TRBV7-2 with TRBJ1-5; 8 bases are shared with TRBD1. The ends lost 1 base at V and 6 bases at J; junction bases unmatched: 5. This CDR3 is built from 15 residues. Germline V gene data show CDR1 as SGHTA and CDR2 as FQGNSA. The CDR3 region has the DNA TGTGCCAGCAGCTTAGTTAGGACAGGGATTCAGCCCCAGCATTTT. Protein sequence: CASSLVRTGIQPQHF.

V and J are TRBV6-1 and TRBJ1-6, with 8 bases lining up with TRBD1. CDR3 length: 16 amino acids. Germline trimming cut 0 bases from V and 9 bases from J; bases unmatched to any gene: 7. In germline, CDR1 is MNHNS, CDR2 SASEGT. The CDR3 DNA sequence: TGTGCCAGCAGTGAAGCAAGCGGGACAGGCACTTCACCCCTCCACTTT. Translating it yields CASSEASGTGTSPLHF.

This clonotype was recorded a few times. An end of the junction does not agree with germline; a read error may underlie this. The V and J genes are TRBV11-1 and TRBJ2-1; 7 bases map to TRBD2. Germline lookup yields CDR1 SGHAT and CDR2 FQDESV (reference sequence). This CDR3 is 15 amino acids long. The DNA for the CDR3 is TGTGCCAGCAGTTTAGGGGACTACCTCTACAATGAGCAGTTCTTC. This translates into CASSLGDYLYNEQFF.

The rearrangement joins TRBV2 to TRBJ2-3; D possibly uses TRBD1 or TRBD2 (6 bases each). This CDR3 contains 13 residues. Trimming took off 1 base at V and 7 bases at J, with 9 bases between the two ends. Germline CDR1 is SNHLY and CDR2 is FYNNEI. CDR3 loop: CASSEDGGHTQYF. In nucleotides, the CDR3 is TGTGCCAGCAGTGAAGATGGGGGGCATACGCAGTATTTT. Supplemented by reference TRBV2 and TRBJ2-3, the full variable domain reads EPEVTQTPSHQVTQMGQEVILRCVPISNHLYFYWYRQILGQKVEFLVSFYNNEISEKSEIFDDQFSVERPDGSNFTLKIRSTKLEDSAMYFCASSEDGGHTQYFGPGTRLTVL.

This rearrangement joins TRBV12-3 or TRBV12-4 to TRBJ1-1, with D unclear. The length of the CDR3 is 15 residues. Trimming removed 3 bases at V and 1 base at J, with 12 bases between. CDR3 region: CASSFFGVGNTEAFF. CDR3 coding DNA: TGTGCCAGCAGTTTCTTCGGGGTAGGGAACACTGAAGCTTTCTTT.

The rearrangement uses TRBV4-3 and TRBJ2-1; TRBD2 matches at 9 bases. CDR1 is LGHNA, CDR2 YSLEER, per germline. The CDR3 runs 16 residues. V trimming: 1 base; J trimming: 7 bases; junction bases outside the gene matches: 8. The CDR3 coding sequence is TGCGCCAGCAGCCAAGCCCGGGGACTAGCAATGAATGAGCAGTTCTTC. It translates to CASSQARGLAMNEQFF.

The rearrangement uses TRBV12-3 or TRBV12-4 and TRBJ1-2; D is undetermined. Trimming pared 5 bases from V and 4 bases from J, leaving 14 bases between. The CDR3 sequence is 14 residues long. CDR3 nucleotides: TGTGCCAGCAGTCCCCTGGGAAGCACCTATGGCTACACCTTC. As protein: CASSPLGSTYGYTF.